Reported below is one T cell receptor (beta chain). These data are taken from a study of patients and donors after allogeneic stem cell transplantation. Unmatched junction bases numbered 9, after V lost 4 bases and J lost 0 bases. The CDR3 contains 17 residues. Germline V gene lookup returns CDR1 SGHTA and CDR2 FQGNSA. TCRdb analysed the RT-PCR reads with MiXCR anew, one entry per CDR3 protein. The sample yields 65,000 to 80,000 distinct CDR3 sequences, more than 25% seen once. Sequences were obtained from blood, either unsorted or a sorted T cell fraction (not recorded which). The sequence came from a human donor who was either an allogeneic HSCT recipient or a stem cell or donor lymphocyte infusion donor (not recorded which). It is not recorded whose cells these are; they may come from a transplant donor. The chain employs TRBV7-2 and TRBJ2-4, with TRBD2 identical over 7 bases. For the CDR3, the DNA is TGTGCCAGCAGCTACTCCGGACTAGACTTAGCCAAAAACATTCAGTACTTC. This sequence encodes CASSYSGLDLAKNIQYF. Full variable domain (outside the CDR3, taken from reference TRBV7-2 and TRBJ2-4): GAGVSQSPSNKVTEKGKDVELRCDPISGHTALYWYRQSLGQGLEFLIYFQGNSAPDKSGLPSDRFSAERTGGSVSTLTIQRTQQEDSAVYLCASSYSGLDLAKNIQYFGAGTRLSVL.